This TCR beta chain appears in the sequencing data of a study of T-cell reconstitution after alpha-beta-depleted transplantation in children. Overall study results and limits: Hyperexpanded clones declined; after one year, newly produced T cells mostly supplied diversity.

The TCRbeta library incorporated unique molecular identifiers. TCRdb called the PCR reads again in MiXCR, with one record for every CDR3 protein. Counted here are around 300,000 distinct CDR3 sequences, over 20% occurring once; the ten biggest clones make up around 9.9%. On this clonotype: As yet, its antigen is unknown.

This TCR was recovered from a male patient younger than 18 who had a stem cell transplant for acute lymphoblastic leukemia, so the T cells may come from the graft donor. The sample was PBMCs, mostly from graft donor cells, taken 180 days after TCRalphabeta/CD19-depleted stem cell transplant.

CDR3 in DNA: TGTGCCAGCAGGGGGGCCTATAATTCACCCCTCCACTTT. Amino acid sequence: CASRGAYNSPLHF. The rearrangement links TRBV11-2 to TRBJ1-6; D is perhaps TRBD1 (5 bases). The CDR3 spans 13 residues. V shed 6 bases and J shed 2 bases, with 5 bases lying between them. From germline, CDR1 is SGHAT and CDR2 FQNNGV.